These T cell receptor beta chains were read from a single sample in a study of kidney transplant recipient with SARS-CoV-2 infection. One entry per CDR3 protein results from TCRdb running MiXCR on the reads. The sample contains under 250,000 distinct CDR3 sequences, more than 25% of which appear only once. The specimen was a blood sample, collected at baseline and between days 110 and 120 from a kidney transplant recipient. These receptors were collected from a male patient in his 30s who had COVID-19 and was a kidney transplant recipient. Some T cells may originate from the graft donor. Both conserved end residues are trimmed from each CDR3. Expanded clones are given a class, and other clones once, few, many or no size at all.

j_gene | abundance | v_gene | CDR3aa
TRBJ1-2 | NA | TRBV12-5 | ASGSKCLQGKTYGYT
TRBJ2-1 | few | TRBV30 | AARASGSYNEQF
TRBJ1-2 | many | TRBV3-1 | ASSYELTLRKTYGYT
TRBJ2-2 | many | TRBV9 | ASSASQGNTGELF
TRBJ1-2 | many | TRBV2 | ASSEGDRDGYT
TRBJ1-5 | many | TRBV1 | TSSQDGQGSNQPQH
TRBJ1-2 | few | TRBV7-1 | ASSGVNHEGKTYGYT
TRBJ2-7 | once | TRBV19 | ASTKPSSPLPGQGAGERY
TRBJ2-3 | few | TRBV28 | ASSLAGKGNTQY
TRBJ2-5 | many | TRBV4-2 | ASSQGVVEGETQY
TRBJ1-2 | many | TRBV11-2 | ASSALSTSRKTYGYT
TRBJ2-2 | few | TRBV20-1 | SARDPSRGPGDTGELF
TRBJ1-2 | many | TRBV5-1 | ASRSSSVRKTYGYT
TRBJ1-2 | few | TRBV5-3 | ARFSPVVRKTYGYT
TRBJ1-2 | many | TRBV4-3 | ASSNSKGRRKTYGYT
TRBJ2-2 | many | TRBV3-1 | ASSYLGPISGLTGELF
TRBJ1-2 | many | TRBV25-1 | ASSISTELGKTYGYT
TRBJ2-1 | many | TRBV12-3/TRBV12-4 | ASSSLKASGRASYNEQF
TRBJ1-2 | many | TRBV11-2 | ASSRDRTSRKTYGYT
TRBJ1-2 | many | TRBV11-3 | ASSSHGDLGKTYGYT
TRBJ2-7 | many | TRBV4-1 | ASSQYAGGLYEQY
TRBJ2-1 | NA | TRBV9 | ASSVEGYNEQF
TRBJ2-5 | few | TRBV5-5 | ASSPNDWNQETQY
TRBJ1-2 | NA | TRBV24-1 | ATSFRASTRKTYGYT
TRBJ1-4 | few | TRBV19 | ASRREMGEKLF
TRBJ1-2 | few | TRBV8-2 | GSSSYDSRKTYGYT
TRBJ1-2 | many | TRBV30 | AWSLERYRKTYGYT
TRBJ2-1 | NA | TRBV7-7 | ASSFGLHNEQF
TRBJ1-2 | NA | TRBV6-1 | ASSVRHSTRKTYGYT
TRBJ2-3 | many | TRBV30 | AWTDAYWGSDTQY
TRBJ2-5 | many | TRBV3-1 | ASSEDRPISFSETQY
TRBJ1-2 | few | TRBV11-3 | ASSMDLDLGKTYGYT
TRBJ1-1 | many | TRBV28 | ASKMGQGKAF
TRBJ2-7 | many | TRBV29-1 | SVEARTGYSYEQY
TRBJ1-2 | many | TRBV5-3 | ARNVQVVRKTYGYT
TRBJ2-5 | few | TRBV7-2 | ASSYNSPLGETQY
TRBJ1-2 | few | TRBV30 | AWSPQPAAGYT
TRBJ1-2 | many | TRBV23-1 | ASSPCKLRRKTYGYT
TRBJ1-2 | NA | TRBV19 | ASNSERTNRKTYGYT
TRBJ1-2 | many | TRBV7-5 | ISVPEGLNEVGKTYGYT
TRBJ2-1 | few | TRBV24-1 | ATARTVNEQF
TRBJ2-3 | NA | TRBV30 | AWSGTSSPTDTQY
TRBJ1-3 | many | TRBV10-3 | AISDREGWGDTIY
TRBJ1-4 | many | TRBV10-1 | ASRSSGQEKLF
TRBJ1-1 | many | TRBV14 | ASSQLSTTEAF
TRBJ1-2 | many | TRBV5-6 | ASSRTGTGAGYT
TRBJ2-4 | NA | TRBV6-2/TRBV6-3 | ASSYNRELAKNIQY
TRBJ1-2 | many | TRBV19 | ASSMDSVNYGYT
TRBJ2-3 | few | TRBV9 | ASSPEGGGRWSDTQY
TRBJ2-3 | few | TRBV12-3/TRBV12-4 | ASSLNRLDDTDTQY